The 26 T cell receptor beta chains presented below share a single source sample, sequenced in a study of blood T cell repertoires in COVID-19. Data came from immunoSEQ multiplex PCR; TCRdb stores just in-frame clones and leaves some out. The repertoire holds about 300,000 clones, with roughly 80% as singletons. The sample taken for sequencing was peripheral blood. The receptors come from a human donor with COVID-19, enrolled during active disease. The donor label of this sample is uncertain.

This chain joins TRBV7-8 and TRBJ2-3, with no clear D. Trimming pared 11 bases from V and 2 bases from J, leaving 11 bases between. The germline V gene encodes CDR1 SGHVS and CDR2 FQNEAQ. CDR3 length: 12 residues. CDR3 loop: CALGRPTDTQYF. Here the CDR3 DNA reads TGTGCCCTGGGCAGACCCACAGATACGCAGTATTTT.

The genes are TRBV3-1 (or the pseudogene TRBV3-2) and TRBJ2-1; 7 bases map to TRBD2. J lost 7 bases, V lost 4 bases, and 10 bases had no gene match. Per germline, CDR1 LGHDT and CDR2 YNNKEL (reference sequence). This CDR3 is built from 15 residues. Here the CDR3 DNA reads TGTGCCAGCAGCCTTTGGCGGGAGACTATAAATGAGCAGTTCTTC. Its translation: CASSLWRETINEQFF.

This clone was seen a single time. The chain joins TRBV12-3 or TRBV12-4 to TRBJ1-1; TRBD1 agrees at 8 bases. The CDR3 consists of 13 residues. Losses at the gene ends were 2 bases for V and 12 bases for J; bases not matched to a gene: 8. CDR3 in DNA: TGTGCCAGCAGTTTATTTGGCAGGGGGCAAACTTTCTTT. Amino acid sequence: CASSLFGRGQTFF.

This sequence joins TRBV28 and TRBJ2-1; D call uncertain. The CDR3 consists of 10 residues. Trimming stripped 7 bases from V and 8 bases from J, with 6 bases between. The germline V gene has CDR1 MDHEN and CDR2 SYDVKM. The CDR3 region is CASTSDEQFF. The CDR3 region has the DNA TGTGCCAGCACCTCGGATGAGCAGTTCTTC.

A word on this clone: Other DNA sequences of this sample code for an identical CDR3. DNA of the CDR3: TGTGCCTGGAGCCCCGACAGGGGGAACTATGGCTACACCTTC. Protein: CAWSPDRGNYGYTF. The V call is TRBV30, the J call TRBJ1-2; TRBD1 agrees at 9 bases. CDR3 length: 14 residues. Germline V CDR1 and CDR2: GTSNPN, SVGIG (reference sequence). Germline trimming cut 3 bases from V and 2 bases from J; bases unmatched to any gene: 4.

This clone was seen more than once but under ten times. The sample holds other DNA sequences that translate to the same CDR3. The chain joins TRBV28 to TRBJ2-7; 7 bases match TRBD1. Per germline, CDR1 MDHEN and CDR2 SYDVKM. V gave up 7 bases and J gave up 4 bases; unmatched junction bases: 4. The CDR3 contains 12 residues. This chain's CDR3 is CASTGDSYEQYF. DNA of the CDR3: TGTGCCAGCACCGGGGACAGTTACGAGCAGTACTTC.

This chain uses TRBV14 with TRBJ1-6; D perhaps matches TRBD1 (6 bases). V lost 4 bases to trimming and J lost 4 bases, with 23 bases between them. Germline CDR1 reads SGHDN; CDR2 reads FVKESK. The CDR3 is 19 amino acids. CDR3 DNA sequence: TGTGCCAGCAGCCTAGAAACCCAGGGGCGCGGCCTTTATAATTCACCCCTCCACTTT. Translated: CASSLETQGRGLYNSPLHF.

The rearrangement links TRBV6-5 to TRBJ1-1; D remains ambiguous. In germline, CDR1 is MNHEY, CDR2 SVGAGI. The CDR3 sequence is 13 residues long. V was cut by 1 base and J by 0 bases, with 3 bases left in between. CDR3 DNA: TGTGCCAGCAGTTACTACTTGAACACTGAAGCTTTCTTT. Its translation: CASSYYLNTEAFF.

The CDR3 loop reads CASSIKGGRPPLHF. The CDR3 DNA is TGTGCCAGTAGTATAAAAGGGGGCCGGCCACCCCTCCACTTT. The rearrangement links TRBV19 to TRBJ1-6, with TRBD1 matching over 7 bases. The junction had 6 bases not matched to a gene; V was cut back by 2 bases and J by 11 bases. This CDR3 comprises 14 residues. CDR1 is LNHDA and CDR2 is SQIVND in the germline V gene (reference sequence).

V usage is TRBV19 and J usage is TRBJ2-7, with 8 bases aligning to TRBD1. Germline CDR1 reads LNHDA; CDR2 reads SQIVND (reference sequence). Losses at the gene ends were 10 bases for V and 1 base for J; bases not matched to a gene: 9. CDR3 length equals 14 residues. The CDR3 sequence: CATVDREGSYEQYF. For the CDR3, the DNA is TGTGCCACCGTGGACAGGGAAGGGTCCTACGAGCAGTACTTC.

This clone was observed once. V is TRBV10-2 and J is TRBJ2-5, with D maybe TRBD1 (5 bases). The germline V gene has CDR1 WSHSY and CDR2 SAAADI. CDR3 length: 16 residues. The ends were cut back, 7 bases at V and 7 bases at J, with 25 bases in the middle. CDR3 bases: TGCGCCAGCACCCCCCCCGAGGCAGGTCTAAGGGGGACCCAGTACTTC. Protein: CASTPPEAGLRGTQYF.

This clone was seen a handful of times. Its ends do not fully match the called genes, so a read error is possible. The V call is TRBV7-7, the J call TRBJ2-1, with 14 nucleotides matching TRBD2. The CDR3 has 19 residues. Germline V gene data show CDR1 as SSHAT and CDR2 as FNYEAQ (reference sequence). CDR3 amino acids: CASSLQAGLAGGLGNEQFF. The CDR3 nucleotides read TGTGCTAGCAGCCTACAGGCTGGACTAGCGGGAGGACTAGGGAATGAGCAGTTCTTC.

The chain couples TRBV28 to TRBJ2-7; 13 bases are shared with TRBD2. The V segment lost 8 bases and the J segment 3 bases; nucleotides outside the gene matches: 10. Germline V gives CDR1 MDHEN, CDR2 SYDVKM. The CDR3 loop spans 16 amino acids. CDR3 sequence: CASGTSGRAGHYEQYF. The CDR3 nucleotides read TGTGCCAGCGGAACTAGCGGGAGGGCCGGTCACTACGAGCAGTACTTC. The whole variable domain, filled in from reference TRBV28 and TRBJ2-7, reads DVKVTQSSRYLVKRTGEKVFLECVQDMDHENMFWYRQDPGLGLRLIYFSYDVKMKEKGDIPEGYSVSREKKERFSLILESASTNQTSMYLCASGTSGRAGHYEQYFGPGTRLTVT.

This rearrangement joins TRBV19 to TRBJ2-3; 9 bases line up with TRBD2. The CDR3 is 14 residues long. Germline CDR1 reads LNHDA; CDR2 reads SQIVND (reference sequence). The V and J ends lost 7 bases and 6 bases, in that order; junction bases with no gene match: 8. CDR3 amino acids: CASTGGRASDTQYF. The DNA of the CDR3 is TGTGCCAGTACCGGCGGGAGGGCCTCGGATACGCAGTATTTT.

CDR3 region: CASSLPPRQYEQYF. As DNA, the CDR3 is TGTGCCAGCAGCTTACCTCCGAGACAGTACGAGCAGTACTTC. J is TRBJ2-7 and V is TRBV7-9, with D possibly being TRBD1 (5 bases). Germline CDR1 SEHNR, CDR2 FQNEAQ (reference sequence). The CDR3 length is 14 residues. V lost 2 bases, J lost 4 bases, and 12 bases lay in between.

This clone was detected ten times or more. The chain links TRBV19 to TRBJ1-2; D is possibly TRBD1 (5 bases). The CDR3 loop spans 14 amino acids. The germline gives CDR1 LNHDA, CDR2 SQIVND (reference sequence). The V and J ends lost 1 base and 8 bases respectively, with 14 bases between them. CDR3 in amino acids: CASSIGQGERGYTF. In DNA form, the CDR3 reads TGTGCCAGTAGTATAGGTCAGGGTGAAAGAGGCTACACCTTC.

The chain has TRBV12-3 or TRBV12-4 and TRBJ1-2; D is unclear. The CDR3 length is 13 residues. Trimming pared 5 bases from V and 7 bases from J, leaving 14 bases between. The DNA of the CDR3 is TGTGCCAGCAGTCGGACTTACCCGGGTGGCTACACCTTC. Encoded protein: CASSRTYPGGYTF.

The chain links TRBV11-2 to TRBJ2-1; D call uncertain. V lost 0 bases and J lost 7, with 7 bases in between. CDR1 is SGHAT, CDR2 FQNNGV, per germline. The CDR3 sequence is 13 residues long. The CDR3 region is CASSLELINEQFF. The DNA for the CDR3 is TGTGCCAGCAGCTTAGAACTGATAAATGAGCAGTTCTTC.

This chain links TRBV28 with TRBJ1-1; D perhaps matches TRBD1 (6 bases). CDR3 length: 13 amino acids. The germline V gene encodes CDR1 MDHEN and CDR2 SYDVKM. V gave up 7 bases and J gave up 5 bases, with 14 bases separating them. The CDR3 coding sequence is TGTGCCAGCAAAGGGACAAGTAGGACTGAAGCTTTCTTT. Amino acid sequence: CASKGTSRTEAFF. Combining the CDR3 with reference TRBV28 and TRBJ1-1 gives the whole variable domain DVKVTQSSRYLVKRTGEKVFLECVQDMDHENMFWYRQDPGLGLRLIYFSYDVKMKEKGDIPEGYSVSREKKERFSLILESASTNQTSMYLCASKGTSRTEAFFGQGTRLTVV.

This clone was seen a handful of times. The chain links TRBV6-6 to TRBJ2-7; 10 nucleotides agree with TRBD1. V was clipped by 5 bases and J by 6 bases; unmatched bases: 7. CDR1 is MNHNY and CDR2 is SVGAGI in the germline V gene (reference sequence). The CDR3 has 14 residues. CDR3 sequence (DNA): TGTGCCAGCAGTCCTCCGGGACAGGGGTCCGAGCAGTACTTC. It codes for CASSPPGQGSEQYF.

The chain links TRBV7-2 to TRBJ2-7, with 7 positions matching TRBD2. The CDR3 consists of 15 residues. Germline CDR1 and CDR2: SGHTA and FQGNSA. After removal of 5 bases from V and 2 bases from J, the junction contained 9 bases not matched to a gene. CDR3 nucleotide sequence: TGTGCCAGCAGCCTAAGGGGCGGGGGAGCCTACGAGCAGTACTTC. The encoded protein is CASSLRGGGAYEQYF.

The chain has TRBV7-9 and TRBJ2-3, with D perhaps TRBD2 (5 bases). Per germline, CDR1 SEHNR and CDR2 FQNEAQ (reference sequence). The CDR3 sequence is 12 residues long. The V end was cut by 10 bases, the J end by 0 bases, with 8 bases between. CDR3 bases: TGTGCCACCCGGGGAAGCACAGATACGCAGTATTTT. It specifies CATRGSTDTQYF.

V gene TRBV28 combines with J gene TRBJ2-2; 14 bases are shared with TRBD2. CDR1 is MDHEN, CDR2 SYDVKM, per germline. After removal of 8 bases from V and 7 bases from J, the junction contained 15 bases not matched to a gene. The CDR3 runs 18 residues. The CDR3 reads CASYEAGTSGSKGGELFF. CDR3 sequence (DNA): TGTGCCAGCTATGAGGCCGGGACTAGCGGGAGTAAAGGCGGGGAGCTGTTTTTT.

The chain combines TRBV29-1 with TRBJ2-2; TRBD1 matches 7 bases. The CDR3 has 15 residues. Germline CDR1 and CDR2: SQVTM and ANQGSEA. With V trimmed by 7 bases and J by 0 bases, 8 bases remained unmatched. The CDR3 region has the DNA TGCAGCGCACGTCCCGGGACAGCGAACACCGGGGAGCTGTTTTTT. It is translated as CSARPGTANTGELFF.

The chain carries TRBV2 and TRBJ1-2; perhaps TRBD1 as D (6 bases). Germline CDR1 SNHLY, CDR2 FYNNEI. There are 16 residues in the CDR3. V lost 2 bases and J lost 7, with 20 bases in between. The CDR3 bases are TGTGCCAGCAGTGAAAGGGAGGGGGGATTCTCTGTTGGCTACACCTTC. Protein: CASSEREGGFSVGYTF.

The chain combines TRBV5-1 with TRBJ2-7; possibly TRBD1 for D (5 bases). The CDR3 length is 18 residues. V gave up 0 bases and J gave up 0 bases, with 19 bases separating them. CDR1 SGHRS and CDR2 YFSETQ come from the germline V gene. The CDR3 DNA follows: TGCGCCAGCAGCTTGGAATCTCCTACCCAAGGGGTCTCCTACGAGCAGTACTTC. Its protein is CASSLESPTQGVSYEQYF.